These T cell receptor beta chains were read from a single sample in a study of blood T cell repertoires in COVID-19. Sequencing used immunoSEQ multiplex PCR; TCRdb keeps in-frame clones, though not all of them. Of roughly 160,000 clones listed, just over 85% are singletons. Sequencing was carried out using peripheral blood. All receptors come from a man aged 55 to 70 with acute or convalescent COVID-19. CDR3s include the opening cysteine and the closing phenylalanine or tryptophan. The order of the fields is CDR3 DNA, CDR3 protein, V gene, J gene, clone size, D gene. A D gene is named only where the DNA matches it firmly. Rows give clone size only sometimes, using once, few, many, or a class for an expanded clone.

CDR3 DNA: TGCGCCAGCAGCGCTAGAGCGGGAGGCAATGAGCAGTTCTTC; CDR3 protein: CASSARAGGNEQFF; V gene: TRBV5-1; J gene: TRBJ2-1; clone size: -; D gene: TRBD2
CDR3 DNA: TGTGCCAGTAGTCGACGCCCAGGTAGCTCCTACAATGAGCAGTTCTTC; CDR3 protein: CASSRRPGSSYNEQFF; V gene: TRBV19; J gene: TRBJ2-1; clone size: -; D gene: -
CDR3 DNA: TGTGCCAGCAGTACACAGGGTCCGGGGGAGCTGTTTTTT; CDR3 protein: CASSTQGPGELFF; V gene: TRBV28; J gene: TRBJ2-2; clone size: once; D gene: -
CDR3 DNA: TGTGCCAGCAGCCAACGAGGAGGGGCAACCCAGTACTTC; CDR3 protein: CASSQRGGATQYF; V gene: TRBV3-1/TRBV3-2; J gene: TRBJ2-4; clone size: -; D gene: -
CDR3 DNA: TGTGCCAGCAGCTTGGTGGAGGGAGCCGAGACCCAGTACTTC; CDR3 protein: CASSLVEGAETQYF; V gene: TRBV5-5; J gene: TRBJ2-5; clone size: -; D gene: -
CDR3 DNA: TGTGCCAGCAGGCTATCTGAAGTGAACACTGAAGCTTTCTTT; CDR3 protein: CASRLSEVNTEAFF; V gene: TRBV5-5; J gene: TRBJ1-1; clone size: -; D gene: -
CDR3 DNA: TGTGCCAGCAGTAGCCCCCCCGGACAGGGCCAAGAGACCCAGTACTTC; CDR3 protein: CASSSPPGQGQETQYF; V gene: TRBV28; J gene: TRBJ2-5; clone size: once; D gene: TRBD1
CDR3 DNA: TGTGCCAGCAGGGGAGGCGCTGGAAACACCATATATTTT; CDR3 protein: CASRGGAGNTIYF; V gene: TRBV9; J gene: TRBJ1-3; clone size: -; D gene: -
CDR3 DNA: TGTGCCAGCAGTTCCCGGGACAGGGGCAGGACTGAAGCTTTCTTT; CDR3 protein: CASSSRDRGRTEAFF; V gene: TRBV27; J gene: TRBJ1-1; clone size: -; D gene: TRBD1
CDR3 DNA: TGTGCCAGCAGCTCCGGGACTTTTCTCACCGGGGAGCTGTTTTTT; CDR3 protein: CASSSGTFLTGELFF; V gene: TRBV11-2; J gene: TRBJ2-2; clone size: -; D gene: -
CDR3 DNA: TGTGCCAGCAGCGTAACTGGACAAATAAGGGGAACTGAAGCTTTCTTT; CDR3 protein: CASSVTGQIRGTEAFF; V gene: TRBV9; J gene: TRBJ1-1; clone size: -; D gene: -
CDR3 DNA: TGTGCCAGCAGCCAATGTCCACCTAGGTGCGAGCAGTACTTC; CDR3 protein: CASSQCPPRCEQYF; V gene: TRBV3-1/TRBV3-2; J gene: TRBJ2-7; clone size: -; D gene: -
CDR3 DNA: TGCGCCAGCAGCCGTAGCGGGAACTCCTACGAGCAGTACTTC; CDR3 protein: CASSRSGNSYEQYF; V gene: TRBV5-1; J gene: TRBJ2-7; clone size: once; D gene: TRBD2
CDR3 DNA: TGCGCCAGCAGCCCACGGGTGGGGCGGTGGGAGACCCAGTACTTC; CDR3 protein: CASSPRVGRWETQYF; V gene: TRBV5-1; J gene: TRBJ2-5; clone size: -; D gene: -
CDR3 DNA: TGTGCCAGCAGTTGGCGGGAGGGGCCCTACGAGCAGTACTTC; CDR3 protein: CASSWREGPYEQYF; V gene: TRBV6-5; J gene: TRBJ2-7; clone size: -; D gene: TRBD2
CDR3 DNA: TGTGCCAGTAGTATGGTTTCTAGAGCTCTAGCGGGAGTTTGGAATGAGCAGTTCTTC; CDR3 protein: CASSMVSRALAGVWNEQFF; V gene: TRBV19; J gene: TRBJ2-1; clone size: -; D gene: TRBD2
CDR3 DNA: TGTGCCACCAGCGGTGGGACTAGCGGGAGTGCAGATACGCAGTATTTT; CDR3 protein: CATSGGTSGSADTQYF; V gene: TRBV15; J gene: TRBJ2-3; clone size: -; D gene: TRBD2
CDR3 DNA: TGTGCCAGCAGCTTATCAGGGAGGGAGACCCAGTACTTC; CDR3 protein: CASSLSGRETQYF; V gene: TRBV7-3; J gene: TRBJ2-5; clone size: -; D gene: -
CDR3 DNA: TGTGCCAGCAGTTTTCGGAGTCGGGGAGGGTCGTCTCCTTACACTTACTCCTACGAGCAGTACTTC; CDR3 protein: CASSFRSRGGSSPYTYSYEQYF; V gene: TRBV27; J gene: TRBJ2-7; clone size: -; D gene: TRBD2
CDR3 DNA: TGTGCCAGCAGCCCGGGACAGACTTCCACAGATACGCAGTATTTT; CDR3 protein: CASSPGQTSTDTQYF; V gene: TRBV3-1/TRBV3-2; J gene: TRBJ2-3; clone size: few; D gene: TRBD1
CDR3 DNA: TGTGCCAGCAGTCCCTCGGGACTAGCGGGACCCTACAATGAGCAGTTCTTC; CDR3 protein: CASSPSGLAGPYNEQFF; V gene: TRBV28; J gene: TRBJ2-1; clone size: -; D gene: TRBD2
CDR3 DNA: TGTGCCAGCAGTTTTTTTGTTCAACGCGACAGGGCCCGGGGCTACACCTTC; CDR3 protein: CASSFFVQRDRARGYTF; V gene: TRBV28; J gene: TRBJ1-2; clone size: -; D gene: TRBD1
CDR3 DNA: TGCGCCAGCAGCGAGGGACTAGCGGCTTTTCGGACAGATACGCAGTATTTT; CDR3 protein: CASSEGLAAFRTDTQYF; V gene: TRBV5-1; J gene: TRBJ2-3; clone size: once; D gene: TRBD2
CDR3 DNA: TGTGCCAGCAGCCAAAAGGGGGCTTCAAGCAGTCGGTTCTTC; CDR3 protein: CASSQKGASSSRFF; V gene: TRBV3-1/TRBV3-2; J gene: TRBJ2-1; clone size: -; D gene: TRBD1
CDR3 DNA: TGCGCCAGCAGCTTGGTTCCCGGAGGGAGCGGGAGTTCCGAGCAGTACTTC; CDR3 protein: CASSLVPGGSGSSEQYF; V gene: TRBV5-1; J gene: TRBJ2-7; clone size: -; D gene: TRBD2
CDR3 DNA: TGTGCCAGCAGCTTAATGGCCCCAGGCGAGCAGTACTTC; CDR3 protein: CASSLMAPGEQYF; V gene: TRBV7-2; J gene: TRBJ2-7; clone size: -; D gene: -
CDR3 DNA: TGTGCCAGCAAGGTGGACACCTATCAGCCCCAGCATTTT; CDR3 protein: CASKVDTYQPQHF; V gene: TRBV2; J gene: TRBJ1-5; clone size: -; D gene: -